This is a list of T cell receptor beta chains from one sample in a study of beta chain features in type 1 diabetes. Libraries were prepared by immunoSEQ multiplex PCR; TCRdb keeps only in-frame clonotypes and omits some of them. Among hundreds of thousands of clones listed, about an eighth were seen once. The sequenced material came from naive CD4+ T cells from blood. All receptors derive from a man aged 18-30 years with type 1 diabetes. Both conserved end residues are part of each CDR3. The D gene is left open where the match is weak. Clone size appears in some rows only: once, few, many, or a class for an expanded clone.

J gene | D gene | clone size | V gene | CDR3 protein | CDR3 DNA
TRBJ1-1 | NA | few | TRBV4-1 | CASSQDNDGISTEAFF | TGCGCCAGCAGCCAAGATAACGACGGGATTTCAACTGAAGCTTTCTTT
TRBJ1-1 | NA | few | TRBV5-6 | CASRVGETNTEAFF | TGTGCCAGCAGAGTCGGGGAAACGAACACTGAAGCTTTCTTT
TRBJ2-7 | NA | few | TRBV5-6 | CASSSVEGAIYEQYF | TGTGCCAGCAGCTCGGTGGAGGGGGCGATCTACGAGCAGTACTTC
TRBJ2-5 | NA | NA | TRBV7-9 | CASSFPPDQETQYF | TGTGCCAGCAGCTTCCCTCCGGACCAAGAGACCCAGTACTTC
TRBJ1-2 | NA | NA | TRBV7-9 | CASSHQGGGYGYTF | TGTGCCAGCAGCCACCAGGGAGGAGGGTATGGCTACACCTTC
TRBJ2-1 | TRBD1 | NA | TRBV7-6 | CASSSGQGAHNEQFF | TGTGCCAGCAGCTCAGGACAGGGAGCTCACAATGAGCAGTTCTTC
TRBJ2-7 | TRBD1 | few | TRBV5-1 | CASSLEGTAAYEQYF | TGCGCCAGCAGCTTGGAAGGGACAGCAGCCTACGAGCAGTACTTC
TRBJ2-5 | NA | few | TRBV7-8 | CASSLSGTPQETQYF | TGTGCCAGCAGCCTTTCCGGGACCCCCCAAGAGACCCAGTACTTC
TRBJ1-1 | NA | NA | TRBV10-3 | CAISRVPTEGAFF | TGTGCCATCTCAAGAGTCCCGACCGAGGGGGCTTTCTTT
TRBJ2-3 | NA | NA | TRBV29-1 | CSVGAEYLGTQYF | TGCAGCGTTGGGGCGGAGTATTTGGGGACGCAGTATTTT
TRBJ1-1 | TRBD1 | few | TRBV6-6 | CASSSPAGGGNTEAFF | TGTGCCAGCAGTTCCCCGGCAGGGGGAGGGAACACTGAAGCTTTCTTT
TRBJ1-5 | NA | few | TRBV5-4 | CASSLDSSNQPQHF | TGTGCCAGCAGCTTGGACAGTAGCAATCAGCCCCAGCATTTT
TRBJ1-1 | NA | NA | TRBV6-1 | CASGVTYTEAFF | TGTGCCAGCGGGGTGACATACACTGAAGCTTTCTTT
TRBJ1-3 | NA | few | TRBV7-2 | CASSLEGSSGNTIYF | TGTGCCAGCAGCTTAGAGGGGAGCTCTGGAAACACCATATATTTT
TRBJ1-2 | NA | NA | TRBV5-1 | CASSLPGSTYGYTF | TGCGCCAGCAGCCTTCCGGGCTCCACCTATGGCTACACCTTC
TRBJ2-1 | TRBD2 | NA | TRBV28 | CASSPVSGGALNEQFF | TGTGCCAGCAGTCCAGTCAGCGGGGGGGCTCTCAATGAGCAGTTCTTC
TRBJ2-2 | NA | few | TRBV5-1 | CASSLGDTGELFF | TGCGCCAGCAGCTTGGGGGACACCGGGGAGCTGTTTTTT
TRBJ2-7 | TRBD2 | NA | TRBV6-5 | CASSYIASGEYEQYF | TGTGCCAGCAGTTACATAGCTAGCGGGGAGTACGAGCAGTACTTC
TRBJ1-1 | NA | NA | TRBV25-1 | CASSEYGVITEAFF | TGTGCCAGCAGTGAATATGGGGTAATCACTGAAGCTTTCTTT
TRBJ2-1 | NA | NA | TRBV7-9 | CASSLVSTGEQFF | TGTGCCAGCAGCTTAGTCTCCACGGGTGAGCAGTTCTTC
TRBJ2-3 | NA | NA | TRBV6-5 | CASSLWGESTDTQYF | TGTGCCAGCAGTCTATGGGGGGAGAGCACAGATACGCAGTATTTT
TRBJ1-2 | NA | few | TRBV5-1 | CASSPGTTDGYTF | TGCGCCAGCAGCCCTGGGACAACAGATGGCTACACCTTC
TRBJ2-3 | TRBD1 | few | TRBV30 | CAWSIGQGSTDTQYF | TGTGCCTGGAGTATCGGACAGGGATCCACAGATACGCAGTATTTT
TRBJ2-7 | NA | NA | TRBV5-6 | CASSPRGDSYEQYF | TGTGCCAGCAGCCCCAGGGGCGACTCCTACGAGCAGTACTTC
TRBJ1-5 | NA | NA | TRBV6-6 | CASSHKRGHSNQPQHF | TGTGCCAGCAGTCACAAAAGGGGACACTCCAATCAGCCCCAGCATTTT
TRBJ1-6 | NA | NA | TRBV28 | CASMLQDSPLHF | TGTGCCAGCATGCTCCAAGATTCACCCCTCCACTTT
TRBJ2-4 | NA | few | TRBV28 | CASLPWTSEGDNIQYF | TGTGCCAGCCTACCTTGGACTAGTGAGGGGGACAACATTCAGTACTTC
TRBJ2-1 | TRBD2 | few | TRBV5-4 | CASSLKTSANNEQFF | TGTGCCAGCAGCTTGAAAACTAGCGCCAACAATGAGCAGTTCTTC
TRBJ2-5 | TRBD1 | few | TRBV5-1 | CASSSAGGLETQYF | TGCGCCAGCAGCTCGGCAGGGGGCTTGGAGACCCAGTACTTC
TRBJ1-1 | TRBD1 | NA | TRBV30 | CAWSVPRGFLTTRTEAFF | TGTGCCTGGAGTGTCCCCAGGGGGTTCCTCACTACAAGGACTGAAGCTTTCTTT
TRBJ1-1 | NA | few | TRBV2 | CASSDRTDGNTEAFF | TGTGCCAGCAGTGATAGGACGGATGGAAACACTGAAGCTTTCTTT
TRBJ1-4 | NA | few | TRBV27 | CASSFRGNNEKLFF | TGTGCCAGCAGTTTCCGTGGAAATAATGAAAAACTGTTTTTT
TRBJ2-7 | TRBD1 | NA | TRBV14 | CASSQVNRGFYEQYF | TGTGCCAGCAGCCAGGTTAACAGGGGATTCTACGAGCAGTACTTC
TRBJ2-3 | NA | NA | TRBV5-8 | CASSLSADTQYF | TGTGCCAGCAGCTTGAGCGCAGATACGCAGTATTTT
TRBJ2-1 | TRBD1 | NA | TRBV7-2 | CASSQQGWEQFF | TGTGCCAGCAGCCAACAGGGGTGGGAGCAGTTCTTC
TRBJ2-1 | TRBD2 | NA | TRBV28 | CASSSGTTNEQFF | TGTGCCAGCAGCAGTGGGACTACCAATGAGCAGTTCTTC